The source of this T cell receptor beta chain is a study of control samples from healthy donors and cancer patients. This CDR3 has 13 residues. Germline V gene data show CDR1 as SGDLS and CDR2 as YYNGEE. Trimming stripped 0 bases from V and 4 bases from J, with 5 bases between. Clones were sequenced by immunoSEQ multiplex PCR, and TCRdb holds only the in-frame ones, with some missing. The sample lists 150,000 or so clones; roughly 88% were seen once. The receptor was isolated from a man aged 18 to 30 in good health. The chain joins TRBV9 to TRBJ1-3; D is unclear. Sequencing was performed on blood. CDR3 amino acids: CASSVEIGNTIYF. The CDR3 nucleotides are TGTGCCAGCAGCGTAGAAATCGGAAACACCATATATTTT. The entire variable domain, with the rest obtained from reference TRBV9 and TRBJ1-3, is as follows: DSGVTQTPKHLITATGQRVTLRCSPRSGDLSVYWYQQSLDQGLQFLIQYYNGEERAKGNILERFSAQQFPDLHSELNLSSLELGDSALYFCASSVEIGNTIYFGEGSWLTVV.